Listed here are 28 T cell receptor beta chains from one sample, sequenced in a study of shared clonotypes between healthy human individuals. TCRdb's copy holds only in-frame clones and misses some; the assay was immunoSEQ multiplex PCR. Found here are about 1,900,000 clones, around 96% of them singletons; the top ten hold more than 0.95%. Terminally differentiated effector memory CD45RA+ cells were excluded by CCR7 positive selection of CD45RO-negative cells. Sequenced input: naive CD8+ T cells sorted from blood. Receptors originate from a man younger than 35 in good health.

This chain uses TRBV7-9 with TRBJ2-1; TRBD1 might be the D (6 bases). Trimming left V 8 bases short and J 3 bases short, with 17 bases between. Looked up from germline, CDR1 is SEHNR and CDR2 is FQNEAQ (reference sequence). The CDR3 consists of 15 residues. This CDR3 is CASGSDRSVYNEQFF. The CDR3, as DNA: TGTGCCAGCGGGTCCGACAGGTCCGTCTACAATGAGCAGTTCTTC.

CDR3 DNA sequence: TGTGCCAGCAGCTCGGGACAGGGGGCGGGCCACGAGCAGTACTTC. Amino acids: CASSSGQGAGHEQYF. The J gene is TRBJ2-7, the V gene TRBV7-2; 12 bases map to TRBD1. The length of the CDR3 is 15 residues. The V segment lost 4 bases and the J segment 5 bases; nucleotides outside the gene matches: 6. The germline V gene has CDR1 SGHTA and CDR2 FQGNSA.

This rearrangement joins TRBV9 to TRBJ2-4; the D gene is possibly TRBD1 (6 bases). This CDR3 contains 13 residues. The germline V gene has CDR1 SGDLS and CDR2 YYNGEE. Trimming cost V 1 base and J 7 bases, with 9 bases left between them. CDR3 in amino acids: CASSVPGENIQYF. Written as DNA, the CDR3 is TGTGCCAGCAGCGTACCAGGGGAGAACATTCAGTACTTC.

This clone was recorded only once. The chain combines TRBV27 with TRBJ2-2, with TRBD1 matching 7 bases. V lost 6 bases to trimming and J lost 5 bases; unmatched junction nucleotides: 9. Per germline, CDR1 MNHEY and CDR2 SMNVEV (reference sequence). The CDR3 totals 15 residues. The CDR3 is CASSLGDRDTGELFF. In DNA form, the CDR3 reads TGTGCCAGCAGCCTGGGTGACAGGGATACCGGGGAGCTGTTTTTT.

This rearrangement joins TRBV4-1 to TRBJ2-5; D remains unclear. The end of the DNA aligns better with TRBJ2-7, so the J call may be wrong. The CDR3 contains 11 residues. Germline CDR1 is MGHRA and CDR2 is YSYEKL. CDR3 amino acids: CASSIANEQYF. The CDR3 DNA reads TGCGCCAGCAGCATTGCCAACGAGCAGTACTTC.

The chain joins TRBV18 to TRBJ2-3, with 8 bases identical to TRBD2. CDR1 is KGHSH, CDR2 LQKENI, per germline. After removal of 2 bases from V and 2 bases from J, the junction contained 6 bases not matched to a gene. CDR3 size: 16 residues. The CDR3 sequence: CASSPSAGGLTDTQYF. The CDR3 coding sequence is TGTGCCAGCTCACCATCGGCGGGGGGCCTCACAGATACGCAGTATTTT. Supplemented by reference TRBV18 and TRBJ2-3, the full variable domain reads NAGVMQNPRHLVRRRGQEARLRCSPMKGHSHVYWYRQLPEEGLKFMVYLQKENIIDESGMPKERFSAEFPKEGPSILRIQQVVRGDSAAYFCASSPSAGGLTDTQYFGPGTRLTVL.

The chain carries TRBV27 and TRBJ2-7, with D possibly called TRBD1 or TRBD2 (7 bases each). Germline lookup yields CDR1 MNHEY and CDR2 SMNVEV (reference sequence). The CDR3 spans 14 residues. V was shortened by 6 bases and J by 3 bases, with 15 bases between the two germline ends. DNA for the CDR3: TGTGCCAGCAGGGGGGGGGCAGGGGGCTACGAGCAGTACTTC. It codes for CASRGGAGGYEQYF.

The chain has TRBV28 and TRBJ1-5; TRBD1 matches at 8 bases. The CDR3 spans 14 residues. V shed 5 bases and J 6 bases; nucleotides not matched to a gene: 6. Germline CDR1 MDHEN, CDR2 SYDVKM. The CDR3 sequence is CASSPGQGIQPQHF. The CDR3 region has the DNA TGTGCCAGCAGTCCAGGACAGGGCATTCAGCCCCAGCATTTT.

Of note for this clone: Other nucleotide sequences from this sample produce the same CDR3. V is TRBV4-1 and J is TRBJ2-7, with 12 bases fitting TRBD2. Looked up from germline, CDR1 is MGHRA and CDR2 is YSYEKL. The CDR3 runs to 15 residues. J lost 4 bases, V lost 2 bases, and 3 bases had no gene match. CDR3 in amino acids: CASSQLAGGVYEQYF. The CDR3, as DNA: TGCGCCAGCAGCCAACTAGCGGGAGGGGTGTACGAGCAGTACTTC.

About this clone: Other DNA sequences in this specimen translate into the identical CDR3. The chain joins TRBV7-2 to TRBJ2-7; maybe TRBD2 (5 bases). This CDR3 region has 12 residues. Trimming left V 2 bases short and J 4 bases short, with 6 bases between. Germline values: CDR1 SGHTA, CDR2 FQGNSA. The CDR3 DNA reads TGTGCCAGCAGCTTACTAGCTTACGAGCAGTACTTC. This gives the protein CASSLLAYEQYF.

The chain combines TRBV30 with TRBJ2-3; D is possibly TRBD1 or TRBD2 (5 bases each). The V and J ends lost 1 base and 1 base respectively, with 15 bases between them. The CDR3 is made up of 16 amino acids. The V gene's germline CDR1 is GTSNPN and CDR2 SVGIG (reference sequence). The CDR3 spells CAWSGGGRGRTDTQYF. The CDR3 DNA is TGTGCCTGGAGTGGTGGAGGCCGGGGACGCACAGATACGCAGTATTTT. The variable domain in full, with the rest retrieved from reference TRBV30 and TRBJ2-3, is SQTIHQWPATLVQPVGSPLSLECTVEGTSNPNLYWYRQAAGRGLQLLFYSVGIGQISSEVPQNLSASRPQDRQFILSSKKLLLSDSGFYLCAWSGGGRGRTDTQYFGPGTRLTVL.

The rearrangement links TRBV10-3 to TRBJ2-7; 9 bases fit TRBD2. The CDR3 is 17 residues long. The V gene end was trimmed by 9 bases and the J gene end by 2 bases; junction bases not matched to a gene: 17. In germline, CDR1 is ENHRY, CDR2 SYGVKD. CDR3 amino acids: CAMGVVAGAITPYEQYF. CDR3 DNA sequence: TGTGCCATGGGGGTTGTAGCGGGAGCCATTACCCCCTACGAGCAGTACTTC.

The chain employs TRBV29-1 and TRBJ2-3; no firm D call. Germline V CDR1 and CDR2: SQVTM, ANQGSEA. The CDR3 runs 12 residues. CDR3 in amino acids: CSGQSATDTQYF. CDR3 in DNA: TGCAGTGGCCAGTCTGCCACAGATACGCAGTATTTT.

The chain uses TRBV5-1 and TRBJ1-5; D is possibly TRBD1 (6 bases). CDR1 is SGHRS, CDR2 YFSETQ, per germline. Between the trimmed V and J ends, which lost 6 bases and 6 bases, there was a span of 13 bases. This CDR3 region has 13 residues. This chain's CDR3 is CASKKGRGQPQHF. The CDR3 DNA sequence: TGCGCCAGCAAAAAAGGCAGGGGTCAGCCCCAGCATTTT.

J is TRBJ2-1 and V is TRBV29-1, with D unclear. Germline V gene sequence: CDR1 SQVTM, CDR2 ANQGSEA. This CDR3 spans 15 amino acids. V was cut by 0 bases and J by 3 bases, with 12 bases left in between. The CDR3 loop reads CSVEESLRDYNEQFF. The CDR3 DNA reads TGCAGCGTTGAAGAGAGCCTTAGAGACTACAATGAGCAGTTCTTC.

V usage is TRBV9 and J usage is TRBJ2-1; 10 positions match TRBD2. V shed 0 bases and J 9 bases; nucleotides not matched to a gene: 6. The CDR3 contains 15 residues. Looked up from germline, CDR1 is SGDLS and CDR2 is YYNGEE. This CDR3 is CASSVEGTSASEQFF. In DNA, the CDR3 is TGTGCCAGCAGCGTAGAAGGGACTAGCGCGTCTGAGCAGTTCTTC.

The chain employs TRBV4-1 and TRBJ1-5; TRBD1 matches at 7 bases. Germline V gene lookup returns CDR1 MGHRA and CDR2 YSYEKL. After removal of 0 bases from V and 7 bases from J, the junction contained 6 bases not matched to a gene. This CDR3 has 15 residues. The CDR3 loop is CASSQDQGGGQPQHF. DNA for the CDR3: TGCGCCAGCAGCCAAGATCAGGGGGGAGGACAGCCCCAGCATTTT.

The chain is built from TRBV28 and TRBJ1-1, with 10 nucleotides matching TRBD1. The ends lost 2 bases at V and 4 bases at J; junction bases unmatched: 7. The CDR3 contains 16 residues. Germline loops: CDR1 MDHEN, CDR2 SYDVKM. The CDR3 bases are TGTGCCAGCAGTTTAGCCGGGACAGGGGTGGCCACTGAAGCTTTCTTT. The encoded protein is CASSLAGTGVATEAFF.

CDR3 protein: CASRDGSQETQYF. The DNA of the CDR3 is TGCGCCAGCCGGGATGGGAGTCAAGAGACCCAGTACTTC. The chain uses TRBV5-1 and TRBJ2-5, with D possibly being TRBD2 (5 bases). Germline V gene sequence: CDR1 SGHRS, CDR2 YFSETQ. The V end was cut by 7 bases, the J end by 2 bases, with 12 bases between. The CDR3 contains 13 residues.

In DNA form, the CDR3 reads TGTGCCAGCAGCTTGAGGGCGAATTACAATGAGCAGTTCTTC. This encodes CASSLRANYNEQFF. The V call is TRBV5-6, the J call TRBJ2-1; D remains ambiguous. V lost 1 base to trimming and J lost 4 bases, with 9 bases between them. The CDR3 consists of 14 residues. CDR1 and CDR2 (germline): SGHDT, YYEEEE.

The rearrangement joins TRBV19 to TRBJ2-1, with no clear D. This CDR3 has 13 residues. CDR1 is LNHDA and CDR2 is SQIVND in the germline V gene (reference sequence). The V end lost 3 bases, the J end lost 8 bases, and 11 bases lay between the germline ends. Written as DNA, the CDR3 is TGTGCCAGTAGTATTGTAGGGTTGGATGAGCAGTTCTTC. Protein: CASSIVGLDEQFF. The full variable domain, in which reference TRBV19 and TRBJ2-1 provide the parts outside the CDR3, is DGGITQSPKYLFRKEGQNVTLSCEQNLNHDAMYWYRQDPGQGLRLIYYSQIVNDFQKGDIAEGYSVSREKKESFPLTVTSAQKNPTAFYLCASSIVGLDEQFFGPGTRLTVL.

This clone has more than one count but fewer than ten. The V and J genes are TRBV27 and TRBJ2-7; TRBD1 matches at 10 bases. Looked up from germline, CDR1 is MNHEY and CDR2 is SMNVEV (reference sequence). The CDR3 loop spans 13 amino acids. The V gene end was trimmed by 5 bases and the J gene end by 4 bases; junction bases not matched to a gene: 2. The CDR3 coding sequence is TGTGCCAGCAGTGCGGACAGGGGGTACGAGCAGTACTTC. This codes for CASSADRGYEQYF.

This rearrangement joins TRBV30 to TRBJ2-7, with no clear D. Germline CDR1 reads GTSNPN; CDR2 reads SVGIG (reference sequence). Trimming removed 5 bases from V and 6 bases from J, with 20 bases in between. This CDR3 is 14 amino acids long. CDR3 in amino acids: CAWSDIFPLGEQYF. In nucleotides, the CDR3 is TGTGCCTGGTCAGACATTTTCCCTCTCGGCGAGCAGTACTTC.

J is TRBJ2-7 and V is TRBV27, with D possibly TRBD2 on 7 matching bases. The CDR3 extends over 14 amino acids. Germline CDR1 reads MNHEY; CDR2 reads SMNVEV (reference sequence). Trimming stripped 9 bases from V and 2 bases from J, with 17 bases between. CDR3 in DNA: TGTGCCAGTAAGGTTGGGGGGGCCACCTACGAGCAGTACTTC. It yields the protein CASKVGGATYEQYF.

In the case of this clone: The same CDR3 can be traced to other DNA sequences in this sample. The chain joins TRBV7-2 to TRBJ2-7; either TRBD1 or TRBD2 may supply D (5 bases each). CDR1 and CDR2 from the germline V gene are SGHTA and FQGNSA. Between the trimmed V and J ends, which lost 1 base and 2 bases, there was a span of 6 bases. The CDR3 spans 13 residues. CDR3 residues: CASSLGGPYEQYF. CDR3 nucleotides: TGTGCCAGCAGCTTAGGGGGACCCTACGAGCAGTACTTC.

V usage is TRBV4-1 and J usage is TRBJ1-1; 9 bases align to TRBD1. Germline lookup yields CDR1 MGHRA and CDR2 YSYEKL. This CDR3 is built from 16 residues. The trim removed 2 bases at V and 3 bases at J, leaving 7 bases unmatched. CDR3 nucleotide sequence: TGCGCCAGCAGCCAACCGGGAAGGACAGGGGACACTGAAGCTTTCTTT. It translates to CASSQPGRTGDTEAFF.

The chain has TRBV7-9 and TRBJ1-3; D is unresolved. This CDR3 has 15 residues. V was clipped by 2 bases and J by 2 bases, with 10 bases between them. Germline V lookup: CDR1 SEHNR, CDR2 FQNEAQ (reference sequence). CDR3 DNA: TGTGCCAGCAGCTTATGGAGGGAGACTGGAAACACCATATATTTT. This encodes CASSLWRETGNTIYF.

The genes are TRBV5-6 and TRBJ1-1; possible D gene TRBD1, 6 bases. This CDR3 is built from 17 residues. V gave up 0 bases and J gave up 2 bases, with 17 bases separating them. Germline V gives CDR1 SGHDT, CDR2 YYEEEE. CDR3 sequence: CASSLDGSRDINTEAFF. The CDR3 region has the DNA TGTGCCAGCAGCTTGGATGGGAGCAGGGACATAAACACTGAAGCTTTCTTT.